A selection of T cell receptor beta chains follows, all from one sample in a study of blood T cell repertoires in COVID-19. TCRdb keeps only in-frame clones here, not all; method: immunoSEQ multiplex PCR. The sample has about 150,000 clones, roughly 72% seen once. Material: peripheral blood. The receptors here all came from a woman older than 75 with acute or convalescent COVID-19. CDR3s include the opening cysteine and the closing phenylalanine or tryptophan. D genes are given only for firm matches. Clone sizes are given selectively: once, few, many, or a class where the clone is expanded.

clone_size,d_call,j_call,v_call,cdr3_nt,cdr3_aa
few,-,TRBJ1-2,TRBV6-5,TGTGCCAGCAGTTACGCGAGTGTGACAGACTATGGCTACACCTTC,CASSYASVTDYGYTF
-,TRBD2,TRBJ2-2,TRBV29-1,TGCAGCGTTGGACCCGGACTAGCGGGACTTCATACCGGGGAGCTGTTTTTT,CSVGPGLAGLHTGELFF
-,-,TRBJ2-1,TRBV7-3,TGTGCCAGCAGCTTAATCGGGGGAAATGAGCAGTTCTTC,CASSLIGGNEQFF
-,TRBD2,TRBJ2-4,TRBV5-8,TGTGCCAGCAAGATGCGACTAGCGGGATCGGTTTTGGCCAAAAACATTCAGTACTTC,CASKMRLAGSVLAKNIQYF
-,TRBD2,TRBJ2-4,TRBV24-1,TGTGCCACCAGTGATTCCCAACCCGGGACTAGCGGGAGAGCCAAAAACATTCAGTACTTC,CATSDSQPGTSGRAKNIQYF
-,-,TRBJ1-6,TRBV5-6,TGTGCCAGCAGCATCCCACAGGGCGCTTATAATTCACCCCTCCACTTT,CASSIPQGAYNSPLHF
once,TRBD1,TRBJ1-1,TRBV18,TGTGCCAGCTCACCCCCAAACCATCCGGGACAGGGAAGGACTGAAGCTTTCTTT,CASSPPNHPGQGRTEAFF
-,-,TRBJ2-5,TRBV20-1,TGCAGTGCTAGACAACAAGAGACCCAGTACTTC,CSARQQETQYF
few,TRBD1,TRBJ1-1,TRBV7-3,TGTGCCAGCAGCGCCACAGGGGGGACTGAAGCTTTCTTT,CASSATGGTEAFF
-,TRBD1,TRBJ1-5,TRBV10-3,TGTGCCATCAGTGAGCATAAGGGGGCAACCAATCAGCCCCAGCATTTT,CAISEHKGATNQPQHF
-,TRBD2,TRBJ2-1,TRBV7-3,TGTGCCAGCAGCTTAGGCGGGGGAGAGTACAATGAGCAGTTCTTC,CASSLGGGEYNEQFF
-,-,TRBJ1-1,TRBV7-9,TGTGCCAGCAGCTTAAAGCGGGGAAACACTGAAGCTTTCTTT,CASSLKRGNTEAFF
once,-,TRBJ1-3,TRBV6-5,TGTGCCAGCTCCGATCCAGGAAACACCGAATATTTT,CASSDPGNTEYF
-,TRBD1,TRBJ1-4,TRBV9,TGTGCCAGCAGCGTAGGAGTGGGGACAGGGGATAAAAAACTGTTTTTT,CASSVGVGTGDKKLFF
few,TRBD1,TRBJ1-4,TRBV15,TGTGCCACCAGCAGAGATCTACAGGGGACTAATGAAAAACTGTTTTTT,CATSRDLQGTNEKLFF
-,-,TRBJ2-1,TRBV6-1,TGTGCCAGCAGTGAATATGGGGGCCCCTACAATGAGCAGTTCTTC,CASSEYGGPYNEQFF
-,TRBD1,TRBJ1-1,TRBV30,TGTGCCTGGAGAAGTACCGGGACAGCGAACACTGAAGCTTTCTTT,CAWRSTGTANTEAFF
-,-,TRBJ2-7,TRBV5-1,TGCGCCAGCAGCTGGGGGGATATGTACGAGCAGTACTTC,CASSWGDMYEQYF
few,TRBD1,TRBJ1-1,TRBV7-3,TGTGCCAGCAGCTTAAACAGGGGCCGTCTGTCTTTT,CASSLNRGRLSF
-,-,TRBJ2-2,TRBV10-3,TGTGCCATCAGTGATTTGGGGACAAGCAACACCGGGGAGCTGTTTTTT,CAISDLGTSNTGELFF
-,TRBD1,TRBJ1-4,TRBV5-5,TGTGCCAGCAGCTCCGGGACAGGGGGCGCCTGGGAAAAACTGTTTTTT,CASSSGTGGAWEKLFF
-,TRBD1,TRBJ1-6,TRBV10-3,TGTGCCATCAGTGAGGACAGGGATTCACCCCTCCACTTT,CAISEDRDSPLHF
-,-,TRBJ1-1,TRBV5-1,TGCGCCAGCAGCTGGCAGGGAGGTCAGACTGAAGCTTTCTTT,CASSWQGGQTEAFF
-,TRBD1,TRBJ2-7,TRBV4-2,TGTGCCAGCAGCCCCGGGACAGGGTTATACGAGCAGTACTTC,CASSPGTGLYEQYF
-,-,TRBJ1-5,TRBV19,TGTGCCAGTAGTGTGGCGAAGGGGGTGGTTAATCAGCCCCAGCATTTT,CASSVAKGVVNQPQHF
-,-,TRBJ1-1,TRBV29-1,TGCAGCGCGAGAACAACTGAAGCTTTCTTT,CSARTTEAFF
-,TRBD1,TRBJ1-1,TRBV30,TGTGCCTGCGACAGGGGGGGGTCTCGGGAAGCTTTCTTT,CACDRGGSREAFF
few,TRBD1,TRBJ1-4,TRBV3-1/TRBV3-2,TGTGCCAGCAGCCCCAACAGGGGGTTAATTGAAAAACTGTTTTTT,CASSPNRGLIEKLFF
-,-,TRBJ1-2,TRBV12-5,TGTGCTAGTGGTTTGGCGACACGGGGAGGGTCCCAAACAGCCTATGGCTACACCTTC,CASGLATRGGSQTAYGYTF
-,TRBD2,TRBJ2-1,TRBV27,TGTGCCAGCAGTTCCCTAGCGGACCTATACAATGAGCAGTTCTTC,CASSSLADLYNEQFF
-,-,TRBJ1-2,TRBV5-6,TGTGCCAGCAGCGCACAGGGCTCCAGTGGCTACACCTTC,CASSAQGSSGYTF
-,-,TRBJ1-1,TRBV18,TGTGCCAGCTCACCACCGGACAGCGAAGCTTTCTTT,CASSPPDSEAFF
-,TRBD1,TRBJ2-3,TRBV2,TGTGCCGGACAGGGGCGCACAGATACGCAGTATTTT,CAGQGRTDTQYF
-,-,TRBJ1-6,TRBV3-1/TRBV3-2,TGTGCCAGCAGCCAAGAGGGGGGTAATTCACCCCTCCACTTT,CASSQEGGNSPLHF
-,TRBD2,TRBJ2-7,TRBV14,TGTGCCAGCAGCCAAGGGAATGTTGCGGGGGGGCTGGTAGCCGAGCAGTACTTC,CASSQGNVAGGLVAEQYF
-,TRBD2,TRBJ2-1,TRBV9,TGTGCCAGCAGCGCCGGGGGGACGTCCTACAATGAGCAGTTCTTC,CASSAGGTSYNEQFF
-,-,TRBJ1-4,TRBV30,TGTGCCTGGAGTAAGGGGCTCCAGGGAAAACTGTTTTTT,CAWSKGLQGKLFF
few,TRBD1,TRBJ2-3,TRBV24-1,TGTGCCACCAGTGACCCAGGACAGGGTGCGACAGATACGCAGTATTTT,CATSDPGQGATDTQYF
-,-,TRBJ2-2,TRBV7-9,TGTGCCAGCAGCACGACAAACGGGGAGCTGTTTTTT,CASSTTNGELFF
-,TRBD2,TRBJ2-1,TRBV4-2,TGTGCCAGCAGCCCCGTCGGGCTAGCGGGGGGGATTGAGCAGTTCTTC,CASSPVGLAGGIEQFF